The next 21 T cell receptor beta chains were all read from a single sample in a study of blood T cell repertoires in COVID-19. Clones were sequenced by immunoSEQ multiplex PCR, and TCRdb holds only the in-frame ones, with some missing. The repertoire holds 150,000 to 200,000 clones, about 80% seen once, with under 3% in the top ten. Sample: peripheral blood. The receptors shown here come from a human donor with acute or convalescent COVID-19. The donor label of this sample is uncertain.

The rearrangement links TRBV5-1 to TRBJ1-1; no clear D. CDR3 length equals 13 residues. Per the germline V gene, CDR1 is SGHRS and CDR2 is YFSETQ. The V and J ends lost 4 bases and 0 bases respectively, with 7 bases between them. CDR3 protein: CASSNSMNTEAFF. CDR3 coding DNA: TGCGCCAGCAGCAACAGCATGAACACTGAAGCTTTCTTT.

The J gene is TRBJ1-6, the V gene TRBV6-5; 7 nucleotides match TRBD1. The germline CDR1 and CDR2 sequences are MNHEY and SVGAGI. The CDR3 loop spans 15 amino acids. The junction had 13 bases not matched to a gene; V was cut back by 7 bases and J by 10 bases. CDR3 region: CASKIGGGVQSPLHF. Written as DNA, the CDR3 is TGTGCCAGCAAAATAGGGGGCGGGGTCCAATCACCCCTCCACTTT.

The rearrangement links TRBV21-1 to TRBJ1-3. TRBV21-1 is designated a pseudogene. The CDR3 covers 17 residues. The DNA of the CDR3 is TGTGCCAGCAGCAAAGGGCCCGGGGGGGTCCCTGGAAACACCATATATTTT. This encodes CASSKGPGGVPGNTIYF.

This chain connects TRBV5-1 to TRBJ2-2; D is unclear. V gave up 4 bases and J gave up 0 bases, with 16 bases separating them. Per germline, CDR1 SGHRS and CDR2 YFSETQ. This CDR3 is built from 17 residues. CDR3 loop: CASSPTAAAANTGELFF. The CDR3, as DNA: TGCGCCAGCAGCCCGACGGCTGCGGCCGCGAACACCGGGGAGCTGTTTTTT. Drawing the rest from reference TRBV5-1 and TRBJ2-2, the complete variable domain is KAGVTQTPRYLIKTRGQQVTLSCSPISGHRSVSWYQQTPGQGLQFLFEYFSETQRNKGNFPGRFSGRQFSNSRSEMNVSTLELGDSALYLCASSPTAAAANTGELFFGEGSRLTVL.

This clone appeared once. This chain joins TRBV11-2 and TRBJ2-5; D unresolved. Germline CDR1 reads SGHAT; CDR2 reads FQNNGV. The CDR3 is made up of 11 amino acids. V dropped 3 bases and J dropped 3 bases, with 2 bases sitting between them. The CDR3 reads CASSFEETQYF. Here the CDR3 DNA reads TGTGCCAGCAGCTTCGAAGAGACCCAGTACTTC.

This rearrangement joins TRBV3-1 (or the pseudogene TRBV3-2) to TRBJ2-7, with 7 bases that match TRBD1. Trimming took 1 base from V and 4 from J; bases not matched to a gene: 7. The CDR3 is made up of 15 amino acids. Germline values: CDR1 LGHDT, CDR2 YNNKEL (reference sequence). Here the CDR3 reads CASSQGVGGGYEQYF. The CDR3 DNA sequence: TGTGCCAGCAGCCAAGGGGTAGGGGGCGGATACGAGCAGTACTTC.

J is TRBJ2-5 and V is TRBV28, with 9 nucleotides matching TRBD1. The CDR3 spans 17 residues. Germline CDR1 MDHEN, CDR2 SYDVKM. J gave up 0 bases and V 4 bases, and 9 bases lay outside the gene matches. CDR3 loop: CASSSPGQGQYQETQYF. In DNA, the CDR3 is TGTGCCAGCAGTTCCCCGGGACAGGGCCAGTACCAAGAGACCCAGTACTTC.

V is TRBV28 and J is TRBJ1-1; 10 nucleotides match TRBD1. The V segment lost 6 bases and the J segment 7 bases; nucleotides outside the gene matches: 2. This CDR3 is 12 amino acids long. Germline lookup yields CDR1 MDHEN and CDR2 SYDVKM. This chain's CDR3 is CASRTGGSEAFF. In DNA, the CDR3 is TGTGCCAGCAGGACAGGGGGCAGTGAAGCTTTCTTT.

The rearrangement uses TRBV5-8 and TRBJ2-7; 9 bases are a match to TRBD1. The trim removed 4 bases at V and 1 base at J, leaving 15 bases unmatched. The CDR3 runs 18 residues. Looked up from germline, CDR1 is SGHTS and CDR2 is YDEGEE. CDR3: CASSAPPGQGWESYEQYF. The CDR3, as DNA: TGTGCCAGCAGCGCCCCTCCGGGACAGGGTTGGGAATCCTACGAGCAGTACTTC.

This chain links TRBV12-3 or TRBV12-4 with TRBJ2-1, with D possibly being TRBD1 (6 bases). V was pared by 1 base and J by 6 bases, with 7 bases between. The CDR3 spans 13 residues. CDR3 bases: TGTGCCAGCAGTTTAGTCAGGGGCAATGAGCAGTTCTTC. Protein sequence: CASSLVRGNEQFF.

The chain recombines TRBV7-8 with TRBJ1-6; D call uncertain. CDR1 is SGHVS and CDR2 is FQNEAQ in the germline V gene. CDR3 length: 14 amino acids. V dropped 2 bases and J dropped 12 bases, with 14 bases sitting between them. This CDR3 reads CASSLTKGGGPLHF. In nucleotides, the CDR3 is TGTGCCAGCAGCTTAACCAAGGGCGGAGGACCCCTCCACTTT.

V usage is TRBV9 and J usage is TRBJ2-3; TRBD2 agrees at 8 bases. Trimming removed 5 bases from V and 9 bases from J; junction bases left unmatched: 11. Germline V gene data show CDR1 as SGDLS and CDR2 as YYNGEE. This CDR3 spans 14 amino acids. CDR3 loop: CASSSIASGGTQYF. The CDR3 nucleotides read TGTGCCAGCAGTTCCATCGCGTCGGGGGGGACGCAGTATTTT.

The chain has TRBV5-1 and TRBJ1-1; 8 nucleotides match TRBD1. CDR3 length: 15 amino acids. CDR1 is SGHRS and CDR2 is YFSETQ in the germline V gene. Losses at the gene ends were 2 bases for V and 0 bases for J; bases not matched to a gene: 3. CDR3 nucleotides: TGCGCCAGCAGCTTCATGACAGGGGTGAACACTGAAGCTTTCTTT. Translating it yields CASSFMTGVNTEAFF. The whole variable domain, remainder taken from reference TRBV5-1 and TRBJ1-1, is KAGVTQTPRYLIKTRGQQVTLSCSPISGHRSVSWYQQTPGQGLQFLFEYFSETQRNKGNFPGRFSGRQFSNSRSEMNVSTLELGDSALYLCASSFMTGVNTEAFFGQGTRLTVV.

The chain uses TRBV30 and TRBJ1-2, with TRBD1 as a possible D gene (6 bases). From germline, CDR1 is GTSNPN and CDR2 SVGIG (reference sequence). The V end was cut by 3 bases, the J end by 5 bases, with 13 bases between. The CDR3 totals 13 residues. CDR3 sequence: CAWSPTDRYGYTF. CDR3 nucleotides: TGTGCCTGGAGCCCTACCGACAGGTATGGCTACACCTTC.

This sequence joins TRBV25-1 and TRBJ1-4, with D tentatively TRBD1 (6 bases). In germline, CDR1 is MGHDK, CDR2 SYGVNS. CDR3 size: 16 residues. V lost 3 bases, J lost 6 bases, and 17 bases lay in between. The CDR3 region has the DNA TGTGCCAGCAGTGACCCTCGGGGGGCAGGGGATGAAAAACTGTTTTTT. Its protein is CASSDPRGAGDEKLFF.

There are many counts of this clone. The sample carries other DNA sequences with the same CDR3. The chain combines TRBV2 with TRBJ1-3; possibly TRBD1 for D (6 bases). Trimming took 8 bases from V and 4 from J, leaving 9 bases between them. Germline assignment: CDR1 SNHLY and CDR2 FYNNEI. The CDR3 contains 12 residues. The CDR3 protein is CASAGAGNTIYF. The DNA of the CDR3 is TGTGCCAGCGCAGGGGCGGGAAACACCATATATTTT. Full variable domain (missing parts from reference TRBV2 and TRBJ1-3): EPEVTQTPSHQVTQMGQEVILRCVPISNHLYFYWYRQILGQKVEFLVSFYNNEISEKSEIFDDQFSVERPDGSNFTLKIRSTKLEDSAMYFCASAGAGNTIYFGEGSWLTVV.

The rearrangement links TRBV18 to TRBJ2-1; D is possibly TRBD1 (6 bases). This CDR3 has 13 residues. Trimming stripped 3 bases from V and 6 bases from J, with 9 bases between. The germline V gene encodes CDR1 KGHSH and CDR2 LQKENI. In nucleotides, the CDR3 is TGTGCCAGCTCACCGGTAGGGGGCAATGAGCAGTTCTTC. This sequence encodes CASSPVGGNEQFF.

The chain has TRBV10-3 and TRBJ1-2; no definite D call. V lost 8 bases to trimming and J lost 4 bases, with 14 bases between them. The germline CDR1 and CDR2 sequences are ENHRY and SYGVKD. This CDR3 contains 13 residues. CDR3 protein: CAIQRVSAYGYTF. In DNA, the CDR3 is TGTGCCATCCAGAGGGTTTCGGCCTATGGCTACACCTTC.

The genes are TRBV7-9 and TRBJ1-3; 7 nucleotides match TRBD1. There are 15 residues in the CDR3. CDR1 and CDR2 (germline): SEHNR, FQNEAQ (reference sequence). J was trimmed by 4 bases and V by 1 base; bases with no gene match: 4. CDR3: CASSLVGTAGNTIYF. CDR3 nucleotides: TGTGCCAGCAGCTTAGTCGGGACAGCCGGAAACACCATATATTTT.

The J gene is TRBJ1-6, the V gene TRBV11-2, with 7 bases aligning to TRBD1. Germline V CDR1 and CDR2: SGHAT, FQNNGV. J gave up 9 bases and V 2 bases, and 4 bases lay outside the gene matches. The CDR3 runs to 14 residues. The CDR3 DNA reads TGTGCCAGCAGCTTATATCAGGGGGGTTCACCCCTCCACTTT. This codes for CASSLYQGGSPLHF. Filled out from reference TRBV11-2 and TRBJ1-6, the complete variable domain reads EAGVAQSPRYKIIEKRQSVAFWCNPISGHATLYWYQQILGQGPKLLIQFQNNGVVDDSQLPKDRFSAERLKGVDSTLKIQPAKLEDSAVYLCASSLYQGGSPLHFGNGTRLTVT.

CDR3 DNA sequence: TGTGCCAGCAGTTCCCCCTTCGGGACTAGCGGGAGGGGGCCAGATACGCAGTATTTT. It codes for CASSSPFGTSGRGPDTQYF. The chain recombines TRBV28 with TRBJ2-3; TRBD2 matches 16 bases. The V segment lost 4 bases and the J segment 4 bases; nucleotides outside the gene matches: 11. The CDR3 loop spans 19 amino acids. Germline assignment: CDR1 MDHEN and CDR2 SYDVKM.